The 16 T cell receptor beta chains presented below share a single source sample, sequenced in a study of early T cells in non-severe SARS-CoV-2 infection. Using its own MiXCR run on the 5' RACE reads, TCRdb lists one record per CDR3 protein. Among tens of thousands of distinct CDR3 sequences listed, about 14% were seen once. This material consisted of whole blood, taken at baseline. Receptors were obtained from an adult who was a healthcare worker with PCR-confirmed SARS-CoV-2 infection or an uninfected control (not recorded which).

This clonotype was counted a few times. This rearrangement joins TRBV27 to TRBJ2-7; D perhaps matches TRBD2 (6 bases). Looked up from germline, CDR1 is MNHEY and CDR2 is SMNVEV (reference sequence). Trimming took off 5 bases at V and 6 bases at J, with 26 bases between the two ends. The CDR3 has 17 amino acids. The CDR3 nucleotides are TGTGCCAGCAGTCAGCTAATCACCGGGACTTCACCGACCGAGCAGTACTTC. This translates into CASSQLITGTSPTEQYF.

The rearrangement uses TRBV3-1 and TRBJ2-7, with D perhaps given as TRBD1 or TRBD2 (5 bases each). Germline lookup yields CDR1 LGHDT and CDR2 YNNKEL (reference sequence). Trimming removed 10 bases at V and 1 base at J, with 11 bases between. The CDR3 totals 12 residues. The CDR3 DNA is TGTGCCACCCGGGACCTATCCTACGAGCAGTACTTC. It translates to CATRDLSYEQYF.

Only a few counts were recorded for this clonotype. The chain uses TRBV20-1 and TRBJ2-1, with TRBD2 matching 11 bases. The CDR3 loop spans 15 amino acids. The ends lost 6 bases at V and 4 bases at J; junction bases unmatched: 8. CDR1 and CDR2 (germline): DFQATT, SNEGSKA (reference sequence). As DNA, the CDR3 is TGCAGTGCCTTTAGCGGGAGGGCCGGGTACAATGAGCAGTTCTTC. Its protein product is CSAFSGRAGYNEQFF.

This sequence joins TRBV9 and TRBJ2-7, with D hard to call. This CDR3 is built from 13 residues. Germline V gene lookup returns CDR1 SGDLS and CDR2 YYNGEE. Trimming pared 0 bases from V and 1 base from J, leaving 5 bases between. CDR3 DNA sequence: TGTGCCAGCAGCGTAGATGCTTCCTACGAGCAGTACTTC. As protein: CASSVDASYEQYF.

Remarks on this clonotype: This could be a read error, since a much larger clone is one nucleotide away. The V and J genes are TRBV5-1 and TRBJ2-3; D is perhaps TRBD1 (5 bases). Germline-derived CDR1 and CDR2 are SGHRS and YFSETQ. The CDR3 length is 17 residues. CDR3 residues: CVSSLADSSSSTDTQYF. The CDR3 DNA sequence: TGCGTCAGCAGCTTGGCAGACAGCAGCAGTAGCACAGATACGCAGTATTTT.

This rearrangement joins TRBV28 to TRBJ1-4; D unclear. Germline V gene lookup returns CDR1 MDHEN and CDR2 SYDVKM. The CDR3 runs to 11 residues. V lost 10 bases, J lost 9 bases, and 12 bases lay in between. The DNA for the CDR3 is TGTGCCATTGGAGGTCGGAAAAAACTGTTTTTT. Residues: CAIGGRKKLFF.

The CDR3 bases are TGTGCCAGCAGCCGTCAGGGGGCTCGGAGGAATGAGCAGTTCTTC. Its protein product is CASSRQGARRNEQFF. The chain recombines TRBV27 with TRBJ2-1, with 8 nucleotides matching TRBD1. The germline CDR1 and CDR2 sequences are MNHEY and SMNVEV (reference sequence). Trimming removed 6 bases from V and 7 bases from J; junction bases left unmatched: 11. The CDR3 contains 15 residues.

The genes are TRBV6-5 and TRBJ2-4; TRBD1 matches 9 bases. CDR1 is MNHEY and CDR2 is SVGAGI in the germline V gene. This CDR3 contains 17 residues. The ends lost 0 bases at V and 2 bases at J; junction bases unmatched: 5. The CDR3 sequence is CASSYSHRGRTKNIQYF. Here the CDR3 DNA reads TGTGCCAGCAGTTACTCTCACAGGGGGCGTACCAAAAACATTCAGTACTTC.

This clonotype was counted between two and nine times. The chain couples TRBV19 to TRBJ2-3; D ambiguous. The CDR3 runs to 11 residues. Trimming shortened V by 4 bases and J by 2 bases, and 1 base separated the two germline ends. CDR1 LNHDA and CDR2 SQIVND come from the germline V gene (reference sequence). In DNA form, the CDR3 reads TGTGCCAGTAGTACCACAGATACGCAGTATTTT. Its translation is CASSTTDTQYF.

The CDR3, as DNA: TGTGCCAGCAGCTTCGGGACAGGCTACGAGCAGTACTTC. It codes for CASSFGTGYEQYF. This chain connects TRBV7-6 to TRBJ2-7; 8 bases fit TRBD1. Trimming at V came to 3 bases and at J to 3 bases, leaving 1 base not matched to a gene. The CDR3 is 13 residues long. In germline, CDR1 is SGHVS, CDR2 FNYEAQ.

This rearrangement joins TRBV12-3 or TRBV12-4 to TRBJ1-1, with D possibly being TRBD1 (5 bases). The V and J ends lost 5 bases and 11 bases respectively, with 15 bases between them. The CDR3 is made up of 12 amino acids. The CDR3 DNA sequence: TGTGCCAGCAGTCCGGGACCCCGAGAGGCTTTCTTT. Amino acids: CASSPGPREAFF.

This clonotype was detected ten times or more. The chain combines TRBV12-3 or TRBV12-4 with TRBJ2-3; 9 bases line up with TRBD2. The CDR3 spans 16 residues. V shed 3 bases, J shed 5 bases, and the junction held 9 bases outside the gene matches. This CDR3 reads CASSFRLAAEGDTQYF. Here the CDR3 DNA reads TGTGCCAGCAGTTTCCGACTAGCGGCAGAAGGAGATACGCAGTATTTT.

In this sample, this clonotype turned up a few times. The chain uses TRBV5-4 and TRBJ2-1; 10 nucleotides line up with TRBD2. The V segment lost 4 bases and the J segment 1 base; nucleotides outside the gene matches: 11. Per germline, CDR1 SGHNT and CDR2 YYREEE (reference sequence). The CDR3 sequence is 18 residues long. CDR3 nucleotide sequence: TGTGCCAGCAGCCCGGGGGGTGCTAGCGGGAGTTCCTACAATGAGCAGTTCTTC. It translates to CASSPGGASGSSYNEQFF. Full variable domain (outside the CDR3, taken from reference TRBV5-4 and TRBJ2-1): ETGVTQSPTHLIKTRGQQVTLRCSSQSGHNTVSWYQQALGQGPQFIFQYYREEENGRGNFPPRFSGLQFPNYSSELNVNALELDDSALYLCASSPGGASGSSYNEQFFGPGTRLTVL.

The genes are TRBV30 and TRBJ2-7; D unresolved. The V gene lost 1 base and the J gene lost 2 bases, with 9 bases spanning the gap. The CDR3 contains 13 residues. CDR1 GTSNPN and CDR2 SVGIG come from the germline V gene (reference sequence). The CDR3: CAWSGSGPYEQYF. The CDR3 bases are TGTGCCTGGAGTGGTTCCGGCCCCTACGAGCAGTACTTC. Full variable domain (remainder filled in from reference TRBV30 and TRBJ2-7): SQTIHQWPATLVQPVGSPLSLECTVEGTSNPNLYWYRQAAGRGLQLLFYSVGIGQISSEVPQNLSASRPQDRQFILSSKKLLLSDSGFYLCAWSGSGPYEQYFGPGTRLTVT.

The chain joins TRBV24-1 to TRBJ2-1; D possibly corresponds to TRBD2 (5 bases). Looked up from germline, CDR1 is KGHDR and CDR2 is SFDVKD. The CDR3 totals 15 residues. The V end was cut by 4 bases, the J end by 5 bases, with 14 bases between. The CDR3 sequence is CATSERTSSDNEQFF. The CDR3 nucleotides are TGTGCCACCAGTGAACGAACTAGTTCCGACAATGAGCAGTTCTTC.

This clonotype appeared many times. The CDR3 sequence: CASSLPGYEQYF. The CDR3 nucleotides read TGTGCCAGCAGCCTTCCGGGGTACGAGCAGTACTTC. V gene TRBV7-2 combines with J gene TRBJ2-7; possible D gene TRBD2, 5 bases. The V gene's germline CDR1 is SGHTA and CDR2 FQGNSA. The CDR3 runs 12 residues. Trimming removed 5 bases from V and 4 bases from J, with 9 bases in between.